This TCR beta chain is drawn from a study of OX40 agonist ivuxolimab in advanced cancers. Study-level background: The costimulatory receptor OX40 (CD134) was targeted by ivuxolimab, a fully human IgG2 agonistic monoclonal antibody. Intravenous ivuxolimab was administered to patients every 2 weeks at six dose levels: 0.01, 0.1, 0.3, 1.5, 3 and 10 mg/kg. Of the approximately 50 dose-escalation patients, hepatocellular carcinoma was present in 19, melanoma in approximately 15, renal cell carcinoma in 9 and head and neck cancer in 9. In the dose-escalation cohort, 82.7% of patients were male, and the mean age was around 60 years, with a range of about 23 to 85. Prior anti-PD-1, anti-PD-L1 or anti-CTLA-4 therapy was permitted, and checkpoint inhibitors had been received by about 37% of dose-escalation patients. Partial responses occurred in three dose-escalation patients: two with cutaneous melanoma and one with hepatocellular carcinoma. The purpose of peripheral TCRbeta sequencing was to test whether ivuxolimab changed TCR sequence diversity and led to clonal T-cell expansion. The paper reports the monotherapy dose-escalation portion (N ≈ 50 patients) of the phase I ivuxolimab trial. What the study reported, not specific to this receptor: The antigen specificity of the peripheral T cells that underwent clonal expansion was not determined. At doses of 0.1 to 3.0 mg/kg, clonal expansion of both CD4+ and CD8+ T cells in blood was seen between baseline and week 6. Partial responders in the 0.1-3.0 mg/kg groups had among the lowest normalized peripheral clonal expansion, especially among CD8+ T cells. After ivuxolimab, expanded clones were on average more numerous among CD8+ T cells than among CD4+ T cells. Low levels of normalized T-cell clonal expansion were also shown by some nonresponding patients.

On this clone: The antigen this receptor binds is unknown. There are no base qualities to consult, and no much larger clone falls within one base.

The trial excluded patients who had a history of autoimmune disease or who were on systemic immunosuppression. Peripheral blood for TCR sequencing was drawn from every dose cohort at baseline, at cycle 4 day 1 and at cycle 7 day 1. Samples were obtained from an open-label, multicenter, first-in-human phase I dose-escalation trial of ivuxolimab. The trial enrolled adults with locally advanced or metastatic head and neck squamous cell, hepatocellular, melanoma or renal cell carcinoma. Before TCR sequencing, CD4+ and CD8+ T cells were separately sorted from peripheral blood. For sequencing of the TCRbeta CDR3 region, genomic DNA was extracted from the sorted cells. The immunoSEQ Assay was used for sequencing of TCRbeta CDR3 regions. TCRdb holds this immuneACCESS table with in-frame rearrangements only. Some clones are missing; in checked studies, unresolved V genes explain under half, and the rest has no known cause. Across this sample there are roughly 64,000 clones, with more than 75% seen only once. The top ten clonotypes cover 2% to 3% of the sample.

CDR1 and CDR2 (ENHRY, SYGVKD) derive from the germline V gene. V is pared back by 7 bases and J by 0 bases, with 10 bases lying between the germline termini. The CDR3 runs 14 amino acids, cysteine and phenylalanine included. The entry retains the CDR3 DNA only, 42 bases that are in frame from base 1. Recombination connected TRBV10-3 to TRBJ2-1; TRBD2 is possibly the D segment (6 matching bases). The sequencing used CD4+ or CD8+ T cells sorted from blood, collected in a trial of the OX40 agonist ivuxolimab. The TCR comes from an adult with an advanced solid tumor such as melanoma, head and neck, liver or kidney cancer. The CDR3 in this case is CAITRDGSYNEQFF. The sequenced DNA is TGTGCCATCACGCGGGACGGCTCCTACAATGAGCAGTTCTTC.